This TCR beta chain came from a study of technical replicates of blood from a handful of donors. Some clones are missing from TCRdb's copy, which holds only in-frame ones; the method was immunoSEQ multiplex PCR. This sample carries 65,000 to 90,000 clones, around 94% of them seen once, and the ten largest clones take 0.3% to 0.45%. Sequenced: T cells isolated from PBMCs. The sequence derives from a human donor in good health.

In DNA, the CDR3 is TGTGCCAGCAGCGACAGGCTCCCCCAGCCCCAGCATTTT. It is translated as CASSDRLPQPQHF. V is TRBV6-1 and J is TRBJ1-5; D possibly corresponds to TRBD1 (6 bases). CDR1 and CDR2 from the germline V gene are MNHNS and SASEGT. The CDR3 loop spans 13 amino acids. Trimming stripped 6 bases from V and 7 bases from J, with 13 bases between.